These T cell receptor beta chains were read from a single sample in a study of T cells in tumors after PD-1 blockade. Produced via immunoSEQ multiplex PCR; TCRdb's table is partial and in-frame only. Here the sample spans approximately 11,000 clones, over 50% being singletons. Sequencing was performed on tumor tissue, taken after anti-PD-1 treatment. The origin of the receptors is a human donor with basal cell carcinoma. Both conserved end residues are part of each CDR3. Each record gives: J gene, D gene, V gene, clone size, CDR3 DNA, CDR3 protein. A D gene is named only where the DNA matches it firmly. Clone sizes are given selectively: once, few, many, or a class where the clone is expanded.

J: TRBJ2-1; D: TRBD2; V: TRBV6-4; size: NA; DNA: TGTGCCAGCAGTGACTCCACGGGAGGGGATGATGAGCAGTTCTTC; CDR3: CASSDSTGGDDEQFF
J: TRBJ2-4; D: NA; V: TRBV7-8; size: NA; DNA: TGTGCCAGCAGCTTATGGATTCAGGAAAACATTCAGTACTTC; CDR3: CASSLWIQENIQYF
J: TRBJ2-3; D: NA; V: TRBV6-7; size: few; DNA: TGTGCCAGCACCCAAGTCCGTCGGGGGGCGACTGTGAGGATCACAGATACGCAGTATTTT; CDR3: CASTQVRRGATVRITDTQYF
J: TRBJ2-7; D: TRBD1; V: TRBV28; size: NA; DNA: TGTGCCAGCAGGCGCTCCGGGACAGGGACTAAACAGCAGTACTTC; CDR3: CASRRSGTGTKQQYF
J: TRBJ1-5; D: NA; V: TRBV2; size: NA; DNA: TGTGCCAGCAGTGAAACAGGATCGATTTATAGCAATCAGCCCCAGCATTTT; CDR3: CASSETGSIYSNQPQHF
J: TRBJ2-5; D: NA; V: TRBV18; size: NA; DNA: TGTGCCAGCTCGCGGGACACTCAAGAGACCCAGTACTTC; CDR3: CASSRDTQETQYF
J: TRBJ1-1; D: NA; V: TRBV29-1; size: NA; DNA: TGCAGCGTTGGGATGAACACTGAAGCTTTCTTT; CDR3: CSVGMNTEAFF
J: TRBJ1-2; D: NA; V: TRBV6-1; size: NA; DNA: TGTGCCAGCAGTGAAGGAGGGACCCGTGGGCTGGGCTACACCTTC; CDR3: CASSEGGTRGLGYTF
J: TRBJ2-3; D: NA; V: TRBV3-1/TRBV3-2; size: NA; DNA: TGTGCCAGCAGCCCCAGGACGCGTGCTCTCGGGGATACGCAGTATTTT; CDR3: CASSPRTRALGDTQYF
J: TRBJ1-1; D: NA; V: TRBV24-1; size: few; DNA: TGTGCCACCAGTGATTTGCTCGGCGGAGCTTTCTTT; CDR3: CATSDLLGGAFF
J: TRBJ1-3; D: NA; V: TRBV4-3; size: NA; DNA: TGCGCCAGCAGCCAGCGGGCTTCCTCTGGAAACACCATATATTTT; CDR3: CASSQRASSGNTIYF
J: TRBJ2-7; D: NA; V: TRBV3-1/TRBV3-2; size: NA; DNA: TGTGCCAGCAGCCAAGTCTCGGCGGAGCAGTACTTC; CDR3: CASSQVSAEQYF
J: TRBJ2-4; D: TRBD1; V: TRBV5-1; size: NA; DNA: TGCGCCAGCAGCCTCCCCGGGACAGTCGTTGACATTCAGTACTTC; CDR3: CASSLPGTVVDIQYF
J: TRBJ1-3; D: NA; V: TRBV9; size: NA; DNA: TGTGCCAGCAGCGGCTCTGGAAACACCATATATTTT; CDR3: CASSGSGNTIYF
J: TRBJ2-2; D: TRBD2; V: TRBV5-1; size: few; DNA: TGCGCCAGCAGCCGGATACTAGCGGGGGGGATGAACACCGGGGAGCTGTTTTTT; CDR3: CASSRILAGGMNTGELFF
J: TRBJ2-2; D: NA; V: TRBV5-1; size: NA; DNA: TGCGCCAGCAGCTTGTCTCCCCTCACCGGGGAGCTGTTTTTT; CDR3: CASSLSPLTGELFF
J: TRBJ2-3; D: NA; V: TRBV10-2; size: NA; DNA: TGCGCCAGCACCCTGAATACGTGGTTCGGTACTAGCCAGTTTCGAGATACGCAGTATTTT; CDR3: CASTLNTWFGTSQFRDTQYF
J: TRBJ2-3; D: NA; V: TRBV6-6; size: NA; DNA: TGTGCCAGCAGAGACACAGGGTCGGACGCAGATACGCAGTATTTT; CDR3: CASRDTGSDADTQYF
J: TRBJ1-5; D: TRBD1; V: TRBV3-1/TRBV3-2; size: few; DNA: TGTGCCAGCAGCCAAGACGGCCAGGGGGGAGAACAGCCCCAGCATTTT; CDR3: CASSQDGQGGEQPQHF
J: TRBJ1-6; D: TRBD1; V: TRBV7-2; size: NA; DNA: TGTGCCAGCAGCTGGACAGGGAGCTCCTATAATTCACCCCTCCACTTT; CDR3: CASSWTGSSYNSPLHF
J: TRBJ2-2; D: TRBD1; V: TRBV4-3; size: once; DNA: TGCGCCAGCAGCCAAGATCCAGGGGGAAACACCGGGGAGCTGTTTTTT; CDR3: CASSQDPGGNTGELFF
J: TRBJ1-1; D: NA; V: TRBV19; size: few; DNA: TGTGCCAGCACCTCCCGCCCCCCTACATCGCTCAGGGGTGAAGCTTTCTTT; CDR3: CASTSRPPTSLRGEAFF
J: TRBJ2-7; D: NA; V: TRBV7-9; size: NA; DNA: TGTGCCAGCAGCTTTACGGGCAACTCCTACGAGCAGTACTTC; CDR3: CASSFTGNSYEQYF
J: TRBJ1-6; D: TRBD1; V: TRBV5-1; size: NA; DNA: TGCGCCAGCAGCTACACTCCGGGACAGATGGGATCACCCCTCCACTTT; CDR3: CASSYTPGQMGSPLHF
J: TRBJ2-2; D: NA; V: TRBV7-3; size: NA; DNA: TGTGCCAGCAGCTTAATCGTCAGTTCCACCGGGGAGCTGTTTTTT; CDR3: CASSLIVSSTGELFF
J: TRBJ2-1; D: NA; V: TRBV11-3; size: NA; DNA: TGTGCCAGCAGCCCGACTAGGGTCTCCTACAATGAGCAGTTCTTC; CDR3: CASSPTRVSYNEQFF
J: TRBJ2-7; D: TRBD2; V: TRBV2; size: NA; DNA: TGTGCCAGCAGTTGGACTAGCGCCTCCTACGAGCAGTACTTC; CDR3: CASSWTSASYEQYF
J: TRBJ1-5; D: TRBD1; V: TRBV19; size: NA; DNA: TGTGCCAGTAGTTTACCACCGAGACAGGGAAAATATAGCAATCAGCCCCAGCATTTT; CDR3: CASSLPPRQGKYSNQPQHF
J: TRBJ1-4; D: NA; V: TRBV28; size: NA; DNA: TGTGCCAGCAGCTTACAGGGAAATGAAAAACTGTTTTTT; CDR3: CASSLQGNEKLFF
J: TRBJ1-2; D: NA; V: TRBV30; size: NA; DNA: TGTGCCTGGAGTGGAGCCAGCCAGCCGAGAGGCTACACCTTC; CDR3: CAWSGASQPRGYTF
J: TRBJ1-1; D: TRBD1; V: TRBV7-8; size: NA; DNA: TGTGCCAGCAGCCGACAGGGGAACACTGAAGCTTTCTTT; CDR3: CASSRQGNTEAFF
J: TRBJ2-5; D: NA; V: TRBV7-9; size: NA; DNA: TGTGCCAGCAGCTTAGCCGGTGAGACCCAGTACTTC; CDR3: CASSLAGETQYF
J: TRBJ1-3; D: NA; V: TRBV7-2; size: NA; DNA: TGTGCCAGCAGTTTTAAGGCCGGGGATGGAAACACCATATATTTT; CDR3: CASSFKAGDGNTIYF
J: TRBJ2-3; D: TRBD1; V: TRBV28; size: NA; DNA: TGTGCCAGCAGGGTAGGGGGCGCAGATACGCAGTATTTT; CDR3: CASRVGGADTQYF
J: TRBJ2-5; D: NA; V: TRBV5-5; size: few; DNA: TGTGCCAGCAGCTCGGGGGGACAGTTGAGGACCCAGTACTTC; CDR3: CASSSGGQLRTQYF
J: TRBJ2-2; D: TRBD2; V: TRBV29-1; size: NA; DNA: TGCAGCGTGGTCACCGGGACTAGAGACACCGGGGAGCTGTTTTTT; CDR3: CSVVTGTRDTGELFF
J: TRBJ2-4; D: NA; V: TRBV7-4; size: NA; DNA: TGTGCCAGCAGCTTAGTCGTGGGTAGTAAGACCAAAAACATTCAGTACTTC; CDR3: CASSLVVGSKTKNIQYF
J: TRBJ1-4; D: TRBD1; V: TRBV29-1; size: NA; DNA: TGCAGCGTTCAGAGGACAGGGGCGGCTGAAAAACTGTTTTTT; CDR3: CSVQRTGAAEKLFF
J: TRBJ1-2; D: NA; V: TRBV6-6; size: NA; DNA: TGTGCCAGCAGTTACATGGATCAGGGTGGCTACACCTTC; CDR3: CASSYMDQGGYTF
J: TRBJ2-1; D: TRBD2; V: TRBV15; size: NA; DNA: TGTGCCACCAGCATACAGCGGGATCTCAGGGAGCAGTTCTTC; CDR3: CATSIQRDLREQFF
J: TRBJ2-1; D: NA; V: TRBV30; size: NA; DNA: TGTGCCTGGAGTCCTAGGGTTCGGGGTTACAATGAGCAGTTCTTC; CDR3: CAWSPRVRGYNEQFF
J: TRBJ2-7; D: NA; V: TRBV7-2; size: NA; DNA: TGTGCCAGCAGCATCCGGGCCCCGCAGTCCTACGAGCAGTACTTC; CDR3: CASSIRAPQSYEQYF
J: TRBJ2-7; D: TRBD2; V: TRBV27; size: NA; DNA: TGTGCCAGCAGTTCAAGAGGAGGCGGGAGCTCCTACGAGCAGTACTTC; CDR3: CASSSRGGGSSYEQYF
J: TRBJ1-5; D: NA; V: TRBV5-8; size: NA; DNA: TGTGCCAGCAGCTTGATGCGATCTGATAATAGCAATCAGCCCCAGCATTTT; CDR3: CASSLMRSDNSNQPQHF
J: TRBJ1-2; D: TRBD1; V: TRBV24-1; size: once; DNA: TGTGCCACCAGCGCGCGGCAGGGGGCTTATGGCTACACCTTC; CDR3: CATSARQGAYGYTF